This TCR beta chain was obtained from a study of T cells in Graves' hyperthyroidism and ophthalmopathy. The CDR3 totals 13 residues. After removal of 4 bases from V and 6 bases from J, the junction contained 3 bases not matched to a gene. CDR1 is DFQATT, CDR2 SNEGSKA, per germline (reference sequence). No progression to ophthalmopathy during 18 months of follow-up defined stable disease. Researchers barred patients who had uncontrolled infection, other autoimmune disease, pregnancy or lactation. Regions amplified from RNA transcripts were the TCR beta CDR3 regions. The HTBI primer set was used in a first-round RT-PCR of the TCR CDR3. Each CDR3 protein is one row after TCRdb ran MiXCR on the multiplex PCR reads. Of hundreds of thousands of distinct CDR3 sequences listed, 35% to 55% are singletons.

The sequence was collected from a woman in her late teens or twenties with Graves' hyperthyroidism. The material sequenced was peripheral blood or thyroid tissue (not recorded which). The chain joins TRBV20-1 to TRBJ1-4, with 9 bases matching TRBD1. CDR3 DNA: TGCAGTGCTACAACAGGGGGCGATGAAAAACTGTTTTTT. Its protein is CSATTGGDEKLFF.